The 26 T cell receptor beta chains reported below all come from one sample, sequenced in a study of T cell responses to AZD1222 COVID-19 vaccine. Profiled with immunoSEQ multiplex PCR; TCRdb holds only in-frame clones, not every one. The sample consists of 150,000 or so clones, about 92% of them appearing once. The sequenced sample was peripheral blood, obtained 28 days after the second AZD1222 dose. Every receptor here comes from an adult who received the AZD1222 COVID-19 vaccine.

This chain uses TRBV7-2 with TRBJ2-3; 15 bases agree with TRBD2. Trimming at V came to 5 bases and at J to 4 bases, leaving 7 bases not matched to a gene. The CDR3 totals 17 residues. Germline values: CDR1 SGHTA, CDR2 FQGNSA. CDR3 amino acids: CASSPSGLAGGADTQYF. In DNA, the CDR3 is TGTGCCAGCAGCCCCTCGGGACTAGCGGGAGGTGCAGATACGCAGTATTTT.

In regard to this clone: An end of the junction does not agree with germline; a read error may underlie this. The chain has TRBV9 and TRBJ2-7; TRBD2 aligns across 10 bases. The CDR3 sequence is 14 residues long. The germline gives CDR1 SGDLS, CDR2 YYNGEE. Here the CDR3 DNA reads TGTGCCAGCAGCGTAGAGGCTAGCGGGAGAATTCTGGACTTC. Translating gives CASSVEASGRILDF. Drawing the rest from reference TRBV9 and TRBJ2-7, the complete variable domain is DSGVTQTPKHLITATGQRVTLRCSPRSGDLSVYWYQQSLDQGLQFLIQYYNGEERAKGNILERFSAQQFPDLHSELNLSSLELGDSALYFCASSVEASGRILDFGPGTRLTVT.

CDR3 loop: CASSRDRGQTYEQYF. CDR3 nucleotides: TGCGCCAGCAGCCGAGACAGGGGGCAAACCTACGAGCAGTACTTC. The gene calls are TRBV4-1 and TRBJ2-7, with 10 positions matching TRBD1. V lost 4 bases and J lost 2; bases outside the gene matches: 5. CDR3 length: 15 residues. Looked up from germline, CDR1 is MGHRA and CDR2 is YSYEKL.

V is TRBV6-4 and J is TRBJ2-2; D remains unclear. V gave up 4 bases and J gave up 3 bases, with 9 bases separating them. This CDR3 is built from 14 residues. Germline V CDR1 and CDR2: MRHNA, SNTAGT. The CDR3 is CASSVESYTGELFF. The CDR3 DNA is TGTGCCAGCAGTGTGGAAAGTTACACCGGGGAGCTGTTTTTT.

This chain joins TRBV4-1 and TRBJ1-5, with 7 nucleotides matching TRBD1. The CDR3 consists of 20 residues. J lost 0 bases, V lost 3 bases, and 17 bases had no gene match. CDR1 is MGHRA and CDR2 is YSYEKL in the germline V gene. The CDR3 bases are TGCGCCAGCAGCCAGAACCCTCCGGGACAGAATCTATATAGCAATCAGCCCCAGCATTTT. Translated: CASSQNPPGQNLYSNQPQHF.

This clone appeared once. This rearrangement joins TRBV5-4 to TRBJ2-1; TRBD2 agrees at 7 bases. J was trimmed by 4 bases and V by 4 bases; bases with no gene match: 8. There are 15 residues in the CDR3. Germline loops: CDR1 SGHNT, CDR2 YYREEE (reference sequence). The CDR3 nucleotides read TGTGCCAGCAGCCTTCCAGGACTAGGGTACAATGAGCAGTTCTTC. Protein sequence: CASSLPGLGYNEQFF.

The chain carries TRBV5-1 and TRBJ1-3; possible D gene TRBD1, 6 bases. Germline lookup yields CDR1 SGHRS and CDR2 YFSETQ. CDR3 length equals 14 residues. The V end was cut by 5 bases, the J end by 4 bases, with 13 bases between. The DNA for the CDR3 is TGCGCCAGCAGACAGGGACAAGTAGGAAACACCATATATTTT. This encodes CASRQGQVGNTIYF.

This chain links TRBV11-3 with TRBJ1-5; no firm D call. The germline V and J ends were trimmed by 3 bases and 6 bases, with 3 bases remaining between them. Germline V gene lookup returns CDR1 SGHNT and CDR2 YENEEA. This CDR3 spans 11 amino acids. The CDR3 DNA sequence: TGTGCCAGCAGCTTTCGTCAGCCCCAGCATTTT. This codes for CASSFRQPQHF.

The rearrangement uses TRBV6-5 and TRBJ1-6; D is uncertain. CDR1 and CDR2 (germline): MNHEY, SVGAGI. The CDR3 sequence is 14 residues long. V lost 5 bases, J lost 4 bases, and 9 bases lay in between. The CDR3 sequence is CASSPRRYNSPLHF. Written as DNA, the CDR3 is TGTGCCAGCAGTCCGCGACGGTATAATTCACCCCTCCACTTT.

This clone was recorded once. V and J are TRBV5-1 and TRBJ1-2, with D tentatively TRBD1 (5 bases). Per germline, CDR1 SGHRS and CDR2 YFSETQ. V lost 4 bases and J lost 3, with 16 bases in between. The CDR3 totals 15 residues. The CDR3 reads CASSPDGGVYYGYTF. As DNA, the CDR3 is TGCGCCAGCAGCCCCGATGGGGGAGTGTACTATGGCTACACCTTC.

The V and J genes are TRBV29-1 and TRBJ2-3; 8 bases map to TRBD2. In germline, CDR1 is SQVTM, CDR2 ANQGSEA. The CDR3 spans 13 residues. V dropped 6 bases and J dropped 4; count of bases not matched to a gene: 6. The CDR3 is CSVGAGVADTQYF. The CDR3 DNA reads TGCAGCGTAGGAGCGGGAGTTGCAGATACGCAGTATTTT.

This clone was detected once. The rearrangement uses TRBV10-2 and TRBJ2-3; 8 nucleotides line up with TRBD2. The CDR3 totals 14 residues. After removal of 7 bases from V and 4 bases from J, the junction contained 7 bases not matched to a gene. CDR1 and CDR2 (germline): WSHSY, SAAADI. The CDR3 is CASNLAGGADTQYF. The CDR3 nucleotides read TGCGCCAGCAACCTGGCGGGGGGCGCAGATACGCAGTATTTT.

The gene calls are TRBV4-2 and TRBJ2-7; D possibly corresponds to TRBD2 (5 bases). Germline V CDR1 and CDR2: LGHNA, YNFKEQ. Trimming removed 1 base from V and 7 bases from J, with 8 bases in between. The CDR3 extends over 12 amino acids. For the CDR3, the DNA is TGTGCCAGCAGCCAAGCAGGCGGGGAGCAGTACTTC. Amino acids: CASSQAGGEQYF.

This clone has a handful of counts. The chain recombines TRBV5-4 with TRBJ1-4; the match to TRBD1 covers 7 bases. Germline loops: CDR1 SGHNT, CDR2 YYREEE (reference sequence). J lost 0 bases, V lost 6 bases, and 14 bases had no gene match. The length of the CDR3 is 18 residues. The CDR3 coding sequence is TGTGCCAGCAACGCTAGGACGGGACAGCCTACAACTAATGAAAAACTGTTTTTT. It encodes CASNARTGQPTTNEKLFF. The variable domain in full, with the rest retrieved from reference TRBV5-4 and TRBJ1-4, is ETGVTQSPTHLIKTRGQQVTLRCSSQSGHNTVSWYQQALGQGPQFIFQYYREEENGRGNFPPRFSGLQFPNYSSELNVNALELDDSALYLCASNARTGQPTTNEKLFFGSGTQLSVL.

DNA of the CDR3: TGTGCCAGCAGCCAGCAGGTTTTTAGGCAAGAGACCCAGTACTTC. Its translation: CASSQQVFRQETQYF. This rearrangement joins TRBV3-1 (or the pseudogene TRBV3-2) to TRBJ2-5; D uncertain. CDR1 and CDR2 (germline): LGHDT, YNNKEL (reference sequence). Trimming shortened V by 3 bases and J by 2 bases, and 13 bases separated the two germline ends. The CDR3 contains 15 residues.

The J gene is TRBJ2-7, the V gene TRBV9; D gene ambiguous. Germline V gene sequence: CDR1 SGDLS, CDR2 YYNGEE. V lost 3 bases and J 3 bases, leaving 7 bases between the germline ends. The length of the CDR3 is 12 residues. CDR3 residues: CASSARNYEQYF. DNA of the CDR3: TGTGCCAGCAGCGCCCGAAACTACGAGCAGTACTTC.

J is TRBJ2-5 and V is TRBV24-1; D remains unclear. Trimming cost V 4 bases and J 2 bases, with 19 bases left between them. Germline-derived CDR1 and CDR2 are KGHDR and SFDVKD. The CDR3 totals 17 residues. The CDR3, as DNA: TGTGCCACCAGTGAGCGATGGTCCCTACTCGTACAAGAGACCCAGTACTTC. Protein product: CATSERWSLLVQETQYF.

The rearrangement joins TRBV27 to TRBJ2-1, with D possibly being TRBD2 (7 bases). The CDR3 runs 13 residues. Looked up from germline, CDR1 is MNHEY and CDR2 is SMNVEV (reference sequence). Deletions cut 1 base from V and 9 bases from J, with 10 bases between. CDR3 in amino acids: CASSLWEGGEQFF. The CDR3 DNA is TGTGCCAGCAGTTTATGGGAGGGGGGTGAGCAGTTCTTC.

J is TRBJ1-6 and V is TRBV19; TRBD1 is a possible D gene (5 bases). V lost 4 bases to trimming and J lost 7 bases, with 8 bases between them. The CDR3 consists of 13 residues. Germline V gene sequence: CDR1 LNHDA, CDR2 SQIVND (reference sequence). The CDR3 spells CASSNPGNSPLHF. The DNA for the CDR3 is TGTGCCAGTAGTAACCCAGGGAATTCACCCCTCCACTTT.

The CDR3 DNA follows: TGCGCCAGCAGTCAAGAGGCCCCGGAGATGAACACTGAAGCTTTCTTT. It specifies CASSQEAPEMNTEAFF. The chain couples TRBV23-1 to TRBJ1-1; D gene uncertain. TRBV23-1 is designated an ORF whose function remains uncertain. Between the trimmed V and J ends, which lost 2 bases and 0 bases, there was a span of 13 bases. The CDR3 runs 16 residues.

The CDR3 bases are TGTGCCAGCAGCTTGGGGTCCCTCTCCTACGAGCAGTACTTC. Translated: CASSLGSLSYEQYF. The genes are TRBV5-8 and TRBJ2-7; the D is unclear. V was clipped by 0 bases and J by 0 bases, with 7 bases between them. CDR3 length: 14 amino acids. Looked up from germline, CDR1 is SGHTS and CDR2 is YDEGEE.

This chain joins TRBV20-1 and TRBJ1-2; D may be TRBD1 (5 bases). There are 9 residues in the CDR3. CDR1 DFQATT and CDR2 SNEGSKA come from the germline V gene (reference sequence). The CDR3 DNA sequence: TGCGGGGCCCCTTATGGCTACACCTTC. Its translation is CGAPYGYTF.

The CDR3 is CASSLGLGQYF. CDR3 bases: TGTGCCAGCAGCTTAGGGTTGGGGCAGTACTTC. The V call is TRBV11-2, the J call TRBJ2-7; D not certain. The CDR3 sequence is 11 residues long. Trimming removed 1 base at V and 9 bases at J, with 7 bases between. Germline V gene lookup returns CDR1 SGHAT and CDR2 FQNNGV.

The J gene is TRBJ1-5, the V gene TRBV4-2; D unclear. CDR3 length: 14 residues. Looked up from germline, CDR1 is LGHNA and CDR2 is YNFKEQ. V shed 0 bases and J shed 5 bases, with 8 bases lying between them. CDR3 amino acids: CASSQDGGDQPQHF. Here the CDR3 DNA reads TGTGCCAGCAGCCAAGATGGAGGCGATCAGCCCCAGCATTTT.

V is TRBV6-2 or TRBV6-3 and J is TRBJ2-5, with D possibly being TRBD1 or TRBD2 (6 bases each). The germline gives CDR1 MNHEY, CDR2 SVGEGT. Trimming took off 4 bases at V and 5 bases at J, with 20 bases between the two ends. CDR3 length: 16 residues. Here the CDR3 reads CASSSWAGRRGETQYF. The CDR3 nucleotides read TGTGCCAGCAGTTCTTGGGCTGGCCGGAGGGGGGAGACCCAGTACTTC.

V usage is TRBV7-9 and J usage is TRBJ1-2; 8 bases map to TRBD1. V trimming: 4 bases; J trimming: 5 bases; junction bases outside the gene matches: 9. Germline V gene data show CDR1 as SEHNR and CDR2 as FQNEAQ (reference sequence). The CDR3 sequence is 15 residues long. In DNA form, the CDR3 reads TGTGCCAGCAGCTCCGGACAGGGCGAACCGTATGGCTACACCTTC. Its translation: CASSSGQGEPYGYTF.